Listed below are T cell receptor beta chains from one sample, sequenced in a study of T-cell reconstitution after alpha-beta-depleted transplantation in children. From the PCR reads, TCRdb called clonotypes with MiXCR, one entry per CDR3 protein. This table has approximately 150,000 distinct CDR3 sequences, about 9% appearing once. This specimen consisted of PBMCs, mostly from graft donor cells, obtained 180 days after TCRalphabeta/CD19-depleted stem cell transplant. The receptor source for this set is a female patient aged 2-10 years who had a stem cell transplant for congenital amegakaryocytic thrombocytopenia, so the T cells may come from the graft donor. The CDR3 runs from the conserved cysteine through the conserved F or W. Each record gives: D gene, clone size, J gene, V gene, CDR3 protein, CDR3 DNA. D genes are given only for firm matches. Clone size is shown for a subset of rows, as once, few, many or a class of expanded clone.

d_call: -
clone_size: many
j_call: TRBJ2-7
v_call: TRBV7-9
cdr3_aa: CASSLRGTGIEQYF
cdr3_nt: TGTGCCAGCAGCTTGCGGGGTACAGGGATCGAGCAGTACTTC

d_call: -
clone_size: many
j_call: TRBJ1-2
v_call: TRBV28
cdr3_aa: CASSQWGNNYGYTF
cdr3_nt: TGTGCCAGCTCCCAGTGGGGGAATAACTATGGCTACACCTTC

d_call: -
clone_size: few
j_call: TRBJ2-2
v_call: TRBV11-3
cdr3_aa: CASSLGEGRSGAGELFF
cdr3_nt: TGTGCCAGCAGCCTGGGGGAAGGCAGGAGTGGGGCCGGGGAGCTGTTTTTT

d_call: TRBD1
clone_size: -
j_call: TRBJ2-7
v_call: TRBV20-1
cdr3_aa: CSARESGGFYEQYF
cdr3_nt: TGCAGTGCTAGAGAGTCAGGGGGCTTCTACGAGCAGTACTTC

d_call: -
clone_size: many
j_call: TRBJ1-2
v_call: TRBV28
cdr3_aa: CASSLSPYGYTF
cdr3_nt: TGTGCCAGCAGCCTCTCCCCTTATGGCTACACCTTC

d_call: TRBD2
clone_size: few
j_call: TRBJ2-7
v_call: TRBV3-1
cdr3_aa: CASSQVALAGYSYEQYF
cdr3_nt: TGTGCCAGCAGCCAAGTGGCGCTAGCGGGATACTCTTACGAGCAGTACTTC

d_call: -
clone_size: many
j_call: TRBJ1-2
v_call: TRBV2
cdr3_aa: CATLTPLPRVYGYTF
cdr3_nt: TGTGCCACCCTGACCCCCCTACCTCGGGTCTATGGCTACACCTTC

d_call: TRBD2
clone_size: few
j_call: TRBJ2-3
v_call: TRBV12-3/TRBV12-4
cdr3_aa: CASSPLLAGGLDTQYF
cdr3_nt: TGTGCCAGCAGCCCCCTGCTAGCGGGAGGCTTAGATACGCAGTATTTT

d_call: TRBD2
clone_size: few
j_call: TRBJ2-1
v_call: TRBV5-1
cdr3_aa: CASARPSGRGEQFF
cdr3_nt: TGCGCCAGCGCCCGACCTAGCGGGAGGGGTGAGCAGTTCTTC

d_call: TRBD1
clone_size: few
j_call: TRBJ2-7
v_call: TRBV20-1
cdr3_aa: CSAATGSYEQYF
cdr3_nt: TGCAGTGCCGCGACAGGGTCTTACGAGCAGTACTTC

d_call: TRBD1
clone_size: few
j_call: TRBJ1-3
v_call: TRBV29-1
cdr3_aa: CSALTGPGNTIYF
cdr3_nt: TGCAGCGCCCTGACAGGGCCTGGAAACACCATATATTTT

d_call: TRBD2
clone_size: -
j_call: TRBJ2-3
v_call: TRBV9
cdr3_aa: CASSAAASGGGDTQYF
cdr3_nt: TGTGCCAGCAGCGCCGCGGCTAGCGGAGGAGGGGATACGCAGTATTTT

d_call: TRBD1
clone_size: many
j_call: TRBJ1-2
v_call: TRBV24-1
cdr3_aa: CATSDPGTGPYGYTF
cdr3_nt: TGTGCCACCAGTGATCCCGGGACAGGGCCTTATGGCTACACCTTC

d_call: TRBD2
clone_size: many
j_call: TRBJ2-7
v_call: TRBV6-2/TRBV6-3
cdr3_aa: CASSPSGRRLFHEQYF
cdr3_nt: TGTGCCAGCAGCCCAAGCGGGAGGCGGCTCTTCCACGAGCAGTACTTC

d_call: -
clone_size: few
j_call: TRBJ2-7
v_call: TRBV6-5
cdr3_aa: CASSYRVGRGYEQYF
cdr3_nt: TGTGCCAGCAGTTACCGAGTTGGCAGGGGTTACGAGCAGTACTTC

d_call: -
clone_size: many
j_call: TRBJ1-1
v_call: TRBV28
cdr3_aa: CATTESGGRNTEAFF
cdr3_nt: TGTGCCACCACAGAATCCGGGGGGAGGAACACTGAAGCTTTCTTT

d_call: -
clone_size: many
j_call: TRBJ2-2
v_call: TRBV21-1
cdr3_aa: CASSKVCTSRTGELFF
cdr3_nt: TGTGCCAGCAGCAAAGTTTGTACATCGAGAACCGGGGAGCTGTTTTTT

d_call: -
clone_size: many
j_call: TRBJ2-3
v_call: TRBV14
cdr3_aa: CAITGQESSTDTQYF
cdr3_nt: TGTGCCATAACCGGGCAGGAATCTAGCACAGATACGCAGTATTTT

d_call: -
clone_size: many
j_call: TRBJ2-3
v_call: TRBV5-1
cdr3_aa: CASSPGFSSTDTQYF
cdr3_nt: TGCGCCAGCAGCCCAGGGTTTTCCAGCACAGATACGCAGTATTTT

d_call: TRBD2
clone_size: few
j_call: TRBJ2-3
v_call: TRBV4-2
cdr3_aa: CASSQGLAGPTTDTQYF
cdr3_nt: TGTGCCAGCAGCCAAGGACTAGCGGGGCCTACCACAGATACGCAGTATTTT

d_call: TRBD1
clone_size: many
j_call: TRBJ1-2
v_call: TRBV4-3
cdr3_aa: CASSQERAGGGYGYTF
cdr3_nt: TGCGCCAGCAGCCAAGAACGGGCAGGGGGGGGCTATGGCTACACCTTC

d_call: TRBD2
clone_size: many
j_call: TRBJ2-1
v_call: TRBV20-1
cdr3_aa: CSASTSGRGYEQFF
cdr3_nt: TGCAGTGCTAGCACGAGCGGGAGGGGCTATGAGCAGTTCTTC

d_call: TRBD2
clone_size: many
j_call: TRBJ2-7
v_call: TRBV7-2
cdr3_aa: CASSSRYPGTSGKLYEQYF
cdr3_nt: TGTGCCAGCAGTTCGCGATACCCCGGGACTAGCGGGAAGCTCTACGAGCAGTACTTC

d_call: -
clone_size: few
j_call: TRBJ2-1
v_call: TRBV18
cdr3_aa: CASSPGGISQFF
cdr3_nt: TGTGCCAGCTCACCCGGGGGAATATCTCAGTTCTTC

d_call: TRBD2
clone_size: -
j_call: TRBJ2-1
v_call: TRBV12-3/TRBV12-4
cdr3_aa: CASSLAPGLAGCSEQFF
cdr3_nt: TGTGCCAGCAGTTTGGCTCCGGGACTAGCGGGATGTAGTGAGCAGTTCTTC

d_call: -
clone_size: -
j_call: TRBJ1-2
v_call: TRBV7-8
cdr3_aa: CASSLSPKVYGYTF
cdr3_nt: TGTGCCAGCAGCTTAAGCCCCAAGGTCTATGGCTACACCTTC

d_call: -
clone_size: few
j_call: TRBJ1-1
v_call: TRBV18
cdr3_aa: CASSPLRAMNTEAFF
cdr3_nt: TGTGCCAGCTCTCCCCTCAGGGCTATGAACACTGAAGCTTTCTTT

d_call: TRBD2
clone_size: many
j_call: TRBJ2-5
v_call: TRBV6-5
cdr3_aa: CASSYPRLAGWEETQYF
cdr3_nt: TGTGCCAGCAGTTACCCTCGACTAGCGGGTTGGGAAGAGACCCAGTACTTC

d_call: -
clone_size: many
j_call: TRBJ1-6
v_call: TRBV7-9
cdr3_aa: CATGGQVGPLHF
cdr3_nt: TGTGCCACAGGCGGTCAGGTCGGACCCCTCCACTTT

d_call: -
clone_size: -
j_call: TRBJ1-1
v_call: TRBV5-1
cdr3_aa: CASSFDSPNTEAFF
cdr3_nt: TGCGCCAGCAGCTTTGACAGCCCGAACACTGAAGCTTTCTTT

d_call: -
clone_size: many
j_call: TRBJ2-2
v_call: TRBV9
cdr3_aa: CASSVDRGSNNYTGELFF
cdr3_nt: TGTGCCAGCAGCGTAGACCGCGGATCAAACAACTACACCGGGGAGCTGTTTTTT

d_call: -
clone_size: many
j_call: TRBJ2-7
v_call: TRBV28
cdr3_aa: CASSLATNYEQYF
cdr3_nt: TGTGCCAGCAGTTTGGCGACAAACTACGAGCAGTACTTC

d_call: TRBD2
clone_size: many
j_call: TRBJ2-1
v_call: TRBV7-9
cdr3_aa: CASRQGLALAEQFF
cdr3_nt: TGTGCCAGCAGACAAGGACTAGCTTTGGCTGAGCAGTTCTTC